Listed below are T cell receptor beta chains from one sample, sequenced in a study of blood T cell repertoires in COVID-19. Some clones are missing from TCRdb's copy, which holds only in-frame ones; the method was immunoSEQ multiplex PCR. The sample consists of around 250,000 clones, around 84% of them appearing once. The specimen was peripheral blood. These receptors came from a woman in her 70s with active or convalescent COVID-19. Both conserved end residues are part of each CDR3. The D gene is left open where the match is weak. Not all rows give a size; the values are once, few, many and, for expanded clones, a class.

>TRBJ2-2|.|TRBD2|TRBV12-5
CASGLTGLASTGELFF
TGTGCTAGTGGTTTGACGGGACTAGCGAGCACCGGGGAGCTGTTTTTT
>TRBJ1-5|.|.|TRBV12-3/TRBV12-4
CASSKRQYQPQHF
TGTGCCAGCAGCAAGCGACAGTATCAGCCCCAGCATTTT
>TRBJ1-2|.|.|TRBV2
CASTPDGSSGLGYTF
TGTGCCAGCACCCCAGACGGGTCCTCTGGATTGGGCTACACCTTC
>TRBJ1-2|once|TRBD1|TRBV29-1
CSGETGNYGYTF
TGCAGCGGGGAGACAGGGAACTATGGCTACACCTTC
>TRBJ2-5|.|TRBD1|TRBV19
CASTETGTGIKETQYF
TGTGCCAGTACCGAAACCGGGACAGGGATTAAAGAGACCCAGTACTTC
>TRBJ2-7|.|TRBD2|TRBV19
CASSTLGLAGSYEQYF
TGTGCCAGTAGTACCTTGGGACTAGCGGGTTCCTACGAGCAGTACTTC
>TRBJ2-1|.|.|TRBV18
CASSPMNRDNEQFF
TGTGCCAGCTCGCCGATGAACAGGGACAATGAGCAGTTCTTC
>TRBJ1-5|.|.|TRBV29-1
CSVRQASNQPQHF
TGCAGCGTTCGACAGGCTAGCAATCAGCCCCAGCATTTT
>TRBJ1-3|.|.|TRBV5-1
CASSPLNGNTIYF
TGCGCCAGCAGCCCACTCAACGGAAACACCATATATTTT
>TRBJ1-3|.|.|TRBV7-2
CASSLSPGTKNTIYF
TGTGCCAGCAGCTTGTCCCCAGGAACAAAAAACACCATATATTTT
>TRBJ2-7|few|.|TRBV11-3
CASSFDQGTEQYF
TGTGCCAGCAGCTTCGATCAGGGAACCGAGCAGTACTTC
>TRBJ1-5|few|.|TRBV18
CASSPDTVLPQHF
TGTGCCAGCTCACCTGATACTGTTCTGCCCCAGCATTTT
>TRBJ2-7|once|TRBD1|TRBV28
CASSSTSAGGYEQYF
TGTGCCAGCAGTTCGACTTCGGCAGGGGGCTACGAGCAGTACTTC
>TRBJ2-2|.|.|TRBV7-2
CASRKTANTGELFF
TGTGCCAGCAGGAAAACGGCGAACACCGGGGAGCTGTTTTTT
>TRBJ2-5|.|TRBD1|TRBV18
CASSGTGPPETQYF
TGTGCCAGCTCCGGGACAGGTCCCCCGGAGACCCAGTACTTC
>TRBJ1-2|.|.|TRBV5-1
CASSLRSPEGYTF
TGCGCCAGCAGCTTGCGATCCCCGGAGGGCTACACCTTC
>TRBJ1-2|.|.|TRBV15
CATSPAGRLNYGYTF
TGTGCCACCAGCCCGGCGGGACGGTTAAATTATGGCTACACCTTC
>TRBJ1-4|once|TRBD1|TRBV6-4
CASSRGGAAGEKLFF
TGTGCCAGCAGTAGAGGGGGCGCCGCGGGTGAAAAACTGTTTTTT
>TRBJ2-7|.|.|TRBV20-1
CSASGDSYEQYF
TGCAGTGCTAGTGGCGACTCCTACGAGCAGTACTTC
>TRBJ1-1|once|.|TRBV7-9
CASSAGQQNTEAFF
TGTGCCAGCAGCGCCGGACAGCAGAACACTGAAGCTTTCTTT
>TRBJ1-1|.|.|TRBV4-1
CASSQGALGTEAFF
TGCGCCAGCAGCCAAGGGGCTTTGGGCACTGAAGCTTTCTTT
>TRBJ2-2|.|TRBD2|TRBV19
CASTHPGGTNTGELFF
TGTGCCAGTACCCACCCGGGGGGGACGAACACCGGGGAGCTGTTTTTT
>TRBJ1-2|few|.|TRBV6-5
CASSPPRPPYGYTF
TGTGCCAGCTCCCCGCCGAGGCCCCCATATGGCTACACCTTC
>TRBJ2-1|.|TRBD2|TRBV3-1/TRBV3-2
CASSPSGGNNEQFF
TGTGCCAGCAGCCCTAGCGGGGGGAACAATGAGCAGTTCTTC
>TRBJ2-1|once|.|TRBV3-1/TRBV3-2
CASSQGALWHEQFF
TGTGCCAGCAGCCAAGGGGCACTTTGGCATGAGCAGTTCTTC
>TRBJ1-1|.|TRBD1|TRBV6-5
CASIKTGKAFF
TGTGCCAGCATAAAGACAGGGAAGGCTTTCTTT
>TRBJ2-1|.|TRBD2|TRBV7-8
CASSLDAGLAGREQFF
TGTGCCAGCAGCTTAGATGCAGGACTAGCGGGGAGGGAGCAGTTCTTC
>TRBJ1-5|.|.|TRBV3-1/TRBV3-2
CASSQEFATGLNQPQHF
TGTGCCAGCAGCCAAGAATTTGCCACAGGTCTCAATCAGCCCCAGCATTTT
>TRBJ2-1|.|TRBD2|TRBV5-1
CASSYERGVGNEQFF
TGCGCCAGCAGCTACGAGCGGGGGGTTGGCAATGAGCAGTTCTTC
>TRBJ1-2|few|.|TRBV7-3
CASSLGAGGYTF
TGTGCCAGCAGCTTAGGGGCCGGCGGCTACACCTTC